The present entry profiles one T cell receptor beta chain with its context. A read error may be the cause here, since a much bigger clone is one base away. Preparation of the TCRbeta library used unique molecular identifiers. One entry per CDR3 protein, called by TCRdb with MiXCR from the PCR reads. The table includes 130,000 to 150,000 distinct CDR3 sequences, around 10% detected once. This sample stems from a study of T-cell reconstitution after alpha-beta-depleted transplantation in children. This sample comprised PBMCs, mostly from graft donor cells, obtained 180 days after TCRalphabeta/CD19-depleted stem cell transplant. The sequence was collected from a female patient between 2 and 15 years old who had a stem cell transplant for congenital amegakaryocytic thrombocytopenia, so the T cells may come from the graft donor.

CDR3 sequence: CSVKSLTSGASYEQYF. CDR3 DNA sequence: TGCAGCGTTAAATCCCTGACTAGCGGGGCCTCCTACGAGCAGTACTTC. V gene TRBV29-1 combines with J gene TRBJ2-7; TRBD2 matches 11 bases. This CDR3 contains 16 residues. Losses at the gene ends were 5 bases for V and 0 bases for J; bases not matched to a gene: 9. Germline V CDR1 and CDR2: SQVTM, ANQGSEA.